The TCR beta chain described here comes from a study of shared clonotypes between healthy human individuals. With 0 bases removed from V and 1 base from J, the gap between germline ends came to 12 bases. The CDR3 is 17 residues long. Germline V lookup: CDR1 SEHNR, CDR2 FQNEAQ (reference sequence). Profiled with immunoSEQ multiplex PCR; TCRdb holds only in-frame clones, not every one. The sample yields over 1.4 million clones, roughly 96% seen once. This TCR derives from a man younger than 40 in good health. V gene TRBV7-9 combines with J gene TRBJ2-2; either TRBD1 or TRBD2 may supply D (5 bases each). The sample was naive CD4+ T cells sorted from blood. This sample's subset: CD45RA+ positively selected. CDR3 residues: CASSLALGRKNTGELFF. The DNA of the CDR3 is TGTGCCAGCAGCTTAGCGCTGGGACGAAAGAACACCGGGGAGCTGTTTTTT.